This TCR beta chain was documented in a study of tumor-infiltrating lymphocytes in primary liver carcinoma. Study at large: Among the tumors, stages were T1-T3 N0M0 and sizes roughly 4.2 to 10 cm.

Concerning this clonotype: The antigen is unknown. This could be a read error, since a much larger clone is one nucleotide away.

Total RNA amounting to roughly 0.5 ug was the source from which TCR beta cDNA was made with a constant-region primer. Three rounds of nested multiplex PCR with slightly modified ARM-PCR produced TCR beta libraries. The opening two PCR rounds, around 9 cycles each, paired TRBV1-TRBV30 forward primers with a C-beta reverse primer. Each CDR3 protein is one row after TCRdb ran MiXCR on the multiplex PCR reads. The top ten clones hold 12% of a sample with about 100,000 distinct CDR3 sequences, around two thirds of them seen once. Starting material for RNA and DNA co-extraction consisted of about 17-31 mg of unsorted bulk tissue. Overall study findings and caveats: Paired tumor-adjacent and tumor-blood samples overlapped less than tumor region pairs did.

Trimming removed 5 bases from V and 6 bases from J; junction bases left unmatched: 19. Germline CDR1 is SGHVS and CDR2 is FQNEAQ. The CDR3 is 17 amino acids. The chain combines TRBV7-8 with TRBJ2-7; 7 positions match TRBD2. The sample taken for sequencing was liver tumor tissue from sampling region 2. Documented subset: tumor region T2, inferior pole. The receptor's source is a woman aged 55-69 years with primary liver carcinoma and hepatitis B virus infection. In nucleotides, the CDR3 is TGTGCCAGCAGCGCGAGACCTGTGACTAGCATCTCAGGCGAGCAGTACTTC. This gives the protein CASSARPVTSISGEQYF.